A single sample is the source of the 10 T cell receptor beta chains below, sequenced in a study of circulating and synovial CD4+ cells in juvenile arthritis (dated by TCRdb to the mid-2010s). The protocol used for the library was the immunoSEQ multiplex PCR assay. TCRdb stores this immuneACCESS table with in-frame sequences only. Part of the clones is absent; in the studies checked, under half of the shortfall reflects unresolved V genes, and no reason is known for the rest. This sample is represented by under 40,000 clones; around 96% of them were singletons. The ten largest clones capture around 0.63% of the sample. Sequenced input: CD4+ T cells from blood. The receptors shown here come from a human donor with juvenile idiopathic arthritis.

The chain is built from TRBV19 and TRBJ2-2; TRBD2 matches at 7 bases. The CDR3 sequence is 18 residues long. In germline, CDR1 is LNHDA, CDR2 SQIVND (reference sequence). V gave up 0 bases and J gave up 1 base; unmatched junction bases: 8. In DNA form, the CDR3 reads TGTGCCAGTAGTATAGACCGTAACAAGCGGGGGAACACCGGGGAGCTGTTTTTT. Its translation is CASSIDRNKRGNTGELFF.

The rearrangement links TRBV28 to TRBJ2-2; D possibly corresponds to TRBD1 (8 bases). Germline CDR1 reads MDHEN; CDR2 reads SYDVKM. V was pared by 1 base and J by 5 bases, with 14 bases between. There are 16 residues in the CDR3. The CDR3 sequence: CASSLFTGGGTGELFF. CDR3 nucleotide sequence: TGTGCCAGCAGTTTATTTACAGGGGGGGGTACCGGGGAGCTGTTTTTT. The full variable domain, with the rest looked up from reference TRBV28 and TRBJ2-2, is DVKVTQSSRYLVKRTGEKVFLECVQDMDHENMFWYRQDPGLGLRLIYFSYDVKMKEKGDIPEGYSVSREKKERFSLILESASTNQTSMYLCASSLFTGGGTGELFFGEGSRLTVL.

This clone was counted a single time. The gene calls are TRBV6-5 and TRBJ1-2; D unresolved. Germline loops: CDR1 MNHEY, CDR2 SVGAGI. Trimming took off 2 bases at V and 0 bases at J, with 7 bases between the two ends. The CDR3 totals 14 residues. Written as DNA, the CDR3 is TGTGCCAGCAGTTACGTCTTCTCTAACTATGGCTACACCTTC. Protein sequence: CASSYVFSNYGYTF.

The chain employs TRBV5-4 and TRBJ2-1; 9 bases fit TRBD2. Germline V CDR1 and CDR2: SGHNT, YYREEE (reference sequence). This CDR3 contains 14 residues. V gave up 4 bases and J gave up 8 bases; unmatched junction bases: 7. The CDR3 here is CASSRAGGPHEQFF. The CDR3, as DNA: TGTGCCAGCAGCCGGGCGGGAGGGCCACATGAGCAGTTCTTC.

This sequence joins TRBV9 and TRBJ2-7, with no clear D. The germline V gene encodes CDR1 SGDLS and CDR2 YYNGEE. The CDR3 loop spans 15 amino acids. V was cut by 4 bases and J by 3 bases, with 17 bases left in between. The CDR3: CASSPEPGRFYEQYF. The CDR3 coding sequence is TGTGCCAGCAGCCCAGAGCCTGGCAGGTTCTACGAGCAGTACTTC.

V usage is TRBV4-2 and J usage is TRBJ1-5; 7 bases are shared with TRBD1. The V gene's germline CDR1 is LGHNA and CDR2 YNFKEQ. V dropped 0 bases and J dropped 5; count of bases not matched to a gene: 10. The CDR3 contains 17 residues. In nucleotides, the CDR3 is TGTGCCAGCAGCCAAGACCCCGCAGGGGGTGTGGATCAGCCCCAGCATTTT. Amino acid sequence: CASSQDPAGGVDQPQHF.

The chain uses TRBV4-2 and TRBJ2-4, with 9 bases identical to TRBD1. Per the germline V gene, CDR1 is LGHNA and CDR2 is YNFKEQ. The CDR3 spans 15 residues. The V segment lost 0 bases and the J segment 4 bases; nucleotides outside the gene matches: 1. The CDR3 sequence is CASSQEGQGKNIQYF. The CDR3 DNA is TGTGCCAGCAGCCAAGAGGGACAGGGTAAAAACATTCAGTACTTC.

In the case of this clone: The junction departs from the called germline gene at one end, perhaps through a read error. The rearrangement uses TRBV19 and TRBJ1-5; the match to TRBD1 covers 9 bases. There are 15 residues in the CDR3. The germline CDR1 and CDR2 sequences are LNHDA and SQIVND (reference sequence). CDR3 in DNA: TGTGCCAGTAGTCAAGCGGGACAGGGCAAGCAGCCCCAGCATTTT. Translating gives CASSQAGQGKQPQHF.

This clone was detected only once. This CDR3 reads CASSRRLRGRAVTGELFF. The CDR3, as DNA: TGTGCCAGCAGCCGACGGCTACGGGGGAGGGCGGTCACCGGGGAGCTGTTTTTT. J is TRBJ2-2 and V is TRBV28; TRBD2 agrees at 7 bases. Germline CDR1 MDHEN, CDR2 SYDVKM. V was clipped by 6 bases and J by 4 bases; unmatched bases: 17. The CDR3 contains 18 residues. Using reference TRBV28 and TRBJ2-2 for the parts outside the CDR3, the full variable domain is DVKVTQSSRYLVKRTGEKVFLECVQDMDHENMFWYRQDPGLGLRLIYFSYDVKMKEKGDIPEGYSVSREKKERFSLILESASTNQTSMYLCASSRRLRGRAVTGELFFGEGSRLTVL.

J is TRBJ2-1 and V is TRBV11-1; tentatively, D is TRBD2 (7 bases). Trimming pared 3 bases from V and 3 bases from J, leaving 15 bases between. Germline V gene data show CDR1 as SGHAT and CDR2 as FQDESV (reference sequence). There are 16 residues in the CDR3. CDR3 nucleotide sequence: TGTGCCAGCAGCTTTACGGGGGGCAACCGCTACAATGAGCAGTTCTTC. Its translation is CASSFTGGNRYNEQFF.